This T cell receptor (beta chain) is from a study of T cells expressing NK-cell markers. Across the study: The study drew TCR beta repertoires from sorted CD3+CD56+NKG2C+, CD3+CD56+NKG2C- and CD3+CD56-NKG2C+ T cells. Study outcomes and limitations: There remained a lack of clarity about HCMV specificity of expanded NKG2C+ T cell clones. In several donors, dominant clonotypes made up roughly 28.3-65% of CD3+CD56-NKG2C+ cells.

Notes on this clonotype: Its antigen is currently unknown.

What made the TCR beta cDNA was 5'RACE template switching with UMIs. TCRdb re-called the 5' RACE reads and catalogs CDR3 proteins one per entry, DNA excluded. The sample shows 350,000 to 500,000 distinct CDR3 sequences, and 7.3% sits with its ten largest clones. The CDR3 has 19 amino acids. Germline V gives CDR1 MNHEY, CDR2 SVGAGI. Input material: blood T cells: a sorted CD56 or NKG2C T cell subset, CD4+ or CD8+ T cells, or bulk PBMC T cells (not recorded which). This TCR was sampled from a woman aged 18 to 69 in good health. The chain couples TRBV6-5 to TRBJ2-3; TCRdb outputs TRBD2, but without DNA this stays unchecked. CDR3 sequence: CASSYSITPLAGGPDTQYF.